The entry below gives a single TCR beta chain sequence along with its context. This record comes from a study of blood T cell repertoires in COVID-19. V lost 1 base to trimming and J lost 6 bases; unmatched junction nucleotides: 16. CDR3 size: 19 residues. The germline V gene has CDR1 SGHTA and CDR2 FQGNSA. Sequencing was performed with immunoSEQ multiplex PCR; in TCRdb, only in-frame clones are kept and a portion is missing. The data show 95,000 or so clones, about four fifths seen once. The TCR sequence derives from a woman of 80 years or more with active or convalescent COVID-19. The chain employs TRBV7-2 and TRBJ2-1, with 9 bases that match TRBD2. Sequenced sample: peripheral blood. The CDR3 nucleotides are TGTGCCAGCAGCTTAGTGTTTGGAGGTGGCGGGAGGGCCCGCAATGAGCAGTTCTTC. Encoded protein: CASSLVFGGGGRARNEQFF.